This T cell receptor (beta chain) stems from a study of blood T cell repertoires in COVID-19. Study at large: COVID-19 samples collected from the United States, Italy and Spain covered acute and convalescent phases. PBMCs, B-cell-depleted T cells, or T cells were the source of the cDNA or gDNA that made up the material.

Original data processing: Amplifying reference gene primers gave estimates of nucleated cell counts. Sequenced by immunoSEQ multiplex PCR; TCRdb stores in-frame clones only, minus some. From that table come the V and J calls and clone size; the DNA was used to work out D and trimming. Found here are tens of thousands of clones, around 90% of them singletons; the top ten hold just over 5%. The length of the CDR3 is 17 residues. V was pared by 5 bases and J by 2 bases, with 16 bases between. Germline V CDR1 and CDR2: MNHEY, SMNVEV (reference sequence). The chain combines TRBV27 with TRBJ1-6; the D gene is possibly TRBD1 (5 bases). Sequencing was carried out using peripheral blood. The sequence was obtained from a human donor in a cohort sampled during active COVID-19. DNA for the CDR3: TGTGCCAGCAGTCTACGGGGGGGAGGCGCCTATAATTCACCCCTCCACTTT. Translating gives CASSLRGGGAYNSPLHF.